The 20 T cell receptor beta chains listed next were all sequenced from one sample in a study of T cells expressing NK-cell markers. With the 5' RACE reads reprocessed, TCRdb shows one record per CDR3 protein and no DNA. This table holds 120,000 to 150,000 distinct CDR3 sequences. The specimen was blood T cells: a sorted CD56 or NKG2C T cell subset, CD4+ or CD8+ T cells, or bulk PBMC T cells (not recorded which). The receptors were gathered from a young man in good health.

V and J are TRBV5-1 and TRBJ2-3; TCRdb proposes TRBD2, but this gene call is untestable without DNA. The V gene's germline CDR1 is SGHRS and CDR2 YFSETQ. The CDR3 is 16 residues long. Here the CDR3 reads CASSSRLASSTDTQYF.

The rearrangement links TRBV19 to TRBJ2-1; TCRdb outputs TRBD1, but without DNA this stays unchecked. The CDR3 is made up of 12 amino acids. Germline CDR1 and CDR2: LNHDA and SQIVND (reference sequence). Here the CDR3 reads CASSDQGPEQFF.

The CDR3 here is CAWSVQANVFEYNEQFF. The rearrangement links TRBV30 to TRBJ2-1. Germline-derived CDR1 and CDR2 are GTSNPN and SVGIG (reference sequence). CDR3 size: 17 residues.

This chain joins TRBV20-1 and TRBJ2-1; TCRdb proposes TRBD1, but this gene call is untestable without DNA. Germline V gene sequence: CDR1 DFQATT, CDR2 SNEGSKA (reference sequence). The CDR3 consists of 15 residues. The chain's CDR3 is CSARVKGQGVNEQFF.

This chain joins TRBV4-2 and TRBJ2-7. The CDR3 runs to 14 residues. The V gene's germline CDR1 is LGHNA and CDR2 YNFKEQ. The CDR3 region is CASSPQELSYEQYF.

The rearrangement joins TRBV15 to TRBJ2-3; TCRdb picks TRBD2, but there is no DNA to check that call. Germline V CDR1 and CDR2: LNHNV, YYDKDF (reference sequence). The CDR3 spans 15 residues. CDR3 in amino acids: CATSGSSGRTDTQYF.

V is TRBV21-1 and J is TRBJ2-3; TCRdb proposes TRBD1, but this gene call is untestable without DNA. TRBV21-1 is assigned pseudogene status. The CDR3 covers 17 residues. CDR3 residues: CASSKVGGTGFLDTQYF.

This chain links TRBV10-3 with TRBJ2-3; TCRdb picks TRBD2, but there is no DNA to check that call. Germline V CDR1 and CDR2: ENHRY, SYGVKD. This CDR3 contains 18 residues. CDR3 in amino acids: CAISAKAVAGASTDTQYF.

CDR3 in amino acids: CASSDSTGTSIETQYF. The chain has TRBV25-1 and TRBJ2-5; lacking DNA, the TRBD2 call made by TCRdb goes unchecked. The germline V gene has CDR1 MGHDK and CDR2 SYGVNS. This CDR3 comprises 16 residues. Complete variable domain (other parts from reference TRBV25-1 and TRBJ2-5): EADIYQTPRYLVIGTGKKITLECSQTMGHDKMYWYQQDPGMELHLIHYSYGVNSTEKGDLSSESTVSRIRTEHFPLTLESARPSHTSQYLCASSDSTGTSIETQYFGPGTRLLVL.

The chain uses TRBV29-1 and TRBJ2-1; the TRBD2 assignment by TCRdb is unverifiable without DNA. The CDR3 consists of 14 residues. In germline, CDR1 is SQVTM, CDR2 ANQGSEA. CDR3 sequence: CSVVPGTSIVEQFF.

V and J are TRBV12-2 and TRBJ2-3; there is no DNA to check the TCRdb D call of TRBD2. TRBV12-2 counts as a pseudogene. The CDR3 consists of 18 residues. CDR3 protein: CASRPSRDAGGLTDTQYF.

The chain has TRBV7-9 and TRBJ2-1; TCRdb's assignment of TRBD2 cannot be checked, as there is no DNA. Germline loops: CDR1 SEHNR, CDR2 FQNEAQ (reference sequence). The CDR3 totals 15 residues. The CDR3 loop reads CASSKPGLALNEQFF.

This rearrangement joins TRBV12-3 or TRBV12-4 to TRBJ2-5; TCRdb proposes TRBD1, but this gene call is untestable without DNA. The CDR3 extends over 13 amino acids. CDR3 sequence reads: CASTLGRQETQYF.

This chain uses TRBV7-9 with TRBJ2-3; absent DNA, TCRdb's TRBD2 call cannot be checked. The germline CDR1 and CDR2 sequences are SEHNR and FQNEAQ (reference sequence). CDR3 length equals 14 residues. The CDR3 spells CASSSRGGTDTQYF.

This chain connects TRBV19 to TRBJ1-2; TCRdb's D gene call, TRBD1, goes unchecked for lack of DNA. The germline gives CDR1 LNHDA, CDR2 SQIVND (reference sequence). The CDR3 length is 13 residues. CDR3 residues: CAISRGLAYGYTF.

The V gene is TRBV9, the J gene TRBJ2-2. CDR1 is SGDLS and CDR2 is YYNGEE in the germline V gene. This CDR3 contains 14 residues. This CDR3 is CASSGDVNTGELFF.

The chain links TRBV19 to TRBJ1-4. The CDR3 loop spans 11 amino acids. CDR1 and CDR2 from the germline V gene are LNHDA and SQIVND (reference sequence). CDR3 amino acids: CASRNAEKLFF.

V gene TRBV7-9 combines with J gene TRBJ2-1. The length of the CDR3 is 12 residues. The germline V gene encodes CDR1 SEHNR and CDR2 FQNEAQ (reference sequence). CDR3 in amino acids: CASRSGDHEQFF.

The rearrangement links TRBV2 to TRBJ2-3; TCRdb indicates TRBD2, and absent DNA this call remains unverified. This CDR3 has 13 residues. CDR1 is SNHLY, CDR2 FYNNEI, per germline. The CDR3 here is CASGGRALDTQYF.

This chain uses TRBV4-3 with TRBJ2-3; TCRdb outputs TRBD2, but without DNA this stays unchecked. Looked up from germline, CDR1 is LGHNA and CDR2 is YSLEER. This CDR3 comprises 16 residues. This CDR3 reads CASSQGTSRITDTQYF.